This T cell receptor beta chain appears in the sequencing data of a study of blood T cell repertoires in COVID-19 (dated by TCRdb to about 2020). Regarding the study in general: The collaborator samples originated in the United States, Italy and Spain and spanned the acute and convalescent phases of COVID-19. Samples came from the ongoing ImmuneRACE study (first 160 participants) plus 1,254 subjects from 6 global collaborators. The material from the prospective study consisted of cDNA or gDNA derived from T cells, B-cell-depleted T cells, or PBMCs. A freely available public database, intended as a resource for researchers studying the immune response to SARS-CoV-2, is where the repertoires were released. Where available, HLA class I and class II types were taken from metadata supplied by the sample provider and were not determined by assay-based typing. Sample metadata almost always included a de-identified subject ID, COVID-19 status, age in years and sex. Deeply sampled blood TCRbeta repertoires from subjects exposed to, actively infected with, or recovered from COVID-19 were included in the dataset. The paper as a whole reports these results and caveats: Clinical and demographic metadata were provided uncurated, with the amount varying by source and participant.

The collaborating institutions used their own protocols to collect whole blood in K2EDTA tubes. Collaborator samples were shipped for TCRbeta analysis as frozen whole blood, isolated PBMCs, or DNA extracted from either sample type. TCRbeta CDR3 regions were amplified from genomic DNA using the immunoSEQ Assay, a bias-controlled multiplex PCR. The original pipeline was this. The number of nucleated cells in each sample was estimated from the amplification of reference gene primers within the assay. Sequence reads were collapsed and filtered to measure the absolute abundance of every unique TCRbeta CDR3 rearrangement. Productive Simpson clonality was computed per sample as the square root of Simpson's diversity index over productive rearrangements. TCRdb limited this immuneACCESS table to in-frame rearrangements with V and J called. A share of clones is missing; checked studies link under half to unresolved V genes, and the rest is unexplained. V and J calls and clone size are those listed in that table; D and trimming were worked out from the DNA. The sample includes tens of thousands of clones, with more than 65% observed a single time. The top ten hold 11% of the sample.

Of note for this clone: Its specific antigen is unknown. The sample holds no much larger clone one base away, and base qualities are not on file.

Via the germline V gene, CDR1 is SGHAT and CDR2 FQNNGV. The CDR3 contains 14 residues, cysteine and phenylalanine counted. CDR3 DNA only is kept here, 42 bases in frame from base 1. Between the V and J ends, shortened by 2 bases and 6 bases respectively, the junction contains 10 bases. The rearrangement joined TRBV11-2 to TRBJ2-2; TRBD2 is possibly the D segment (6 matching bases). The TCR was taken from a man in his sixties or seventies with acute or convalescent COVID-19. Specimen: peripheral blood. At the DNA level, the sequence is TGTGCCAGCAGCTTATTCGGAGGGGCCGGGGAGCTGTTTTTT. Translated, this gives CASSLFGGAGELFF.